This is a list of T cell receptor beta chains from one sample in a study of T cells in Graves' hyperthyroidism and ophthalmopathy. TCRdb itself ran the multiplex PCR reads through MiXCR, one entry per CDR3 protein. The sample yields 500,000 to 750,000 distinct CDR3 sequences, around 42% seen once. The specimen was peripheral blood or thyroid tissue (not recorded which). The source of these receptors is a woman aged 18-29 years with Graves' hyperthyroidism. The CDR3 runs from the conserved cysteine through the conserved F or W. A D gene is named only where the DNA matches it firmly.

D gene: NA
V gene: TRBV20-1
J gene: TRBJ1-5
CDR3 protein: CSARRRGFSNQPQHF

D gene: NA
V gene: TRBV25-1
J gene: TRBJ2-5
CDR3 protein: CASSEWVAETQYF

D gene: NA
V gene: TRBV6-7
J gene: TRBJ1-1
CDR3 protein: CASSLPGWTEAFF

D gene: NA
V gene: TRBV6-4
J gene: TRBJ2-2
CDR3 protein: CASSPRTGSTGELFF

D gene: NA
V gene: TRBV6-5
J gene: TRBJ1-5
CDR3 protein: CASSPRPGGNQPQHF

D gene: TRBD1
V gene: TRBV4-3
J gene: TRBJ2-7
CDR3 protein: CANSQDSGTGSYEQYF

D gene: NA
V gene: TRBV27
J gene: TRBJ1-4
CDR3 protein: CASRLQGYNEKLFF

D gene: NA
V gene: TRBV15
J gene: TRBJ2-7
CDR3 protein: CATSSRDEGERQYF

D gene: NA
V gene: TRBV29-1
J gene: TRBJ2-7
CDR3 protein: CSVEDRDAYEQYF

D gene: TRBD2
V gene: TRBV12-3/TRBV12-4
J gene: TRBJ2-5
CDR3 protein: CASAGASGKETQYF

D gene: NA
V gene: TRBV7-2
J gene: TRBJ2-4
CDR3 protein: CASSSSPVAKNIQYF

D gene: NA
V gene: TRBV4-1
J gene: TRBJ2-2
CDR3 protein: CASSQEGRANTGELFF

D gene: NA
V gene: TRBV24-1
J gene: TRBJ2-1
CDR3 protein: CATGRSSYNEQFF

D gene: NA
V gene: TRBV7-2
J gene: TRBJ1-1
CDR3 protein: CASSPPYRTQNTEAFF

D gene: NA
V gene: TRBV18
J gene: TRBJ2-5
CDR3 protein: CASSPPDGRQAQYF

D gene: NA
V gene: TRBV20-1
J gene: TRBJ1-2
CDR3 protein: CSAGPTGHRYGYTF

D gene: NA
V gene: TRBV3-1
J gene: TRBJ1-1
CDR3 protein: CASGSRGSEAFF

D gene: NA
V gene: TRBV10-3
J gene: TRBJ2-7
CDR3 protein: CAISGVAEKAYEQYF

D gene: TRBD1
V gene: TRBV6-6
J gene: TRBJ1-3
CDR3 protein: CASSLSNGQGPGNTIYF

D gene: TRBD1
V gene: TRBV2
J gene: TRBJ1-2
CDR3 protein: CASSYDREGYTF

D gene: TRBD2
V gene: TRBV15
J gene: TRBJ2-5
CDR3 protein: CATSRDWGGSQETQYF

D gene: TRBD2
V gene: TRBV2
J gene: TRBJ2-6
CDR3 protein: CASSDPRTSGSAGANVLTF

D gene: TRBD1
V gene: TRBV15
J gene: TRBJ1-2
CDR3 protein: CATSRSTGDSYGYTF

D gene: NA
V gene: TRBV9
J gene: TRBJ2-6
CDR3 protein: CASSFLGHSSGDNVLTF

D gene: NA
V gene: TRBV29-1
J gene: TRBJ1-2
CDR3 protein: CSGWRGDYGYTF

D gene: NA
V gene: TRBV20-1
J gene: TRBJ2-7
CDR3 protein: CSGTTGRELSYEQYF

D gene: TRBD2
V gene: TRBV4-2
J gene: TRBJ2-7
CDR3 protein: CACNPGLAYEQYF

D gene: TRBD1
V gene: TRBV12-3/TRBV12-4
J gene: TRBJ1-3
CDR3 protein: CASSPTLDRVTGNTIYF

D gene: NA
V gene: TRBV7-8
J gene: TRBJ1-2
CDR3 protein: CASSPGREDGYTF